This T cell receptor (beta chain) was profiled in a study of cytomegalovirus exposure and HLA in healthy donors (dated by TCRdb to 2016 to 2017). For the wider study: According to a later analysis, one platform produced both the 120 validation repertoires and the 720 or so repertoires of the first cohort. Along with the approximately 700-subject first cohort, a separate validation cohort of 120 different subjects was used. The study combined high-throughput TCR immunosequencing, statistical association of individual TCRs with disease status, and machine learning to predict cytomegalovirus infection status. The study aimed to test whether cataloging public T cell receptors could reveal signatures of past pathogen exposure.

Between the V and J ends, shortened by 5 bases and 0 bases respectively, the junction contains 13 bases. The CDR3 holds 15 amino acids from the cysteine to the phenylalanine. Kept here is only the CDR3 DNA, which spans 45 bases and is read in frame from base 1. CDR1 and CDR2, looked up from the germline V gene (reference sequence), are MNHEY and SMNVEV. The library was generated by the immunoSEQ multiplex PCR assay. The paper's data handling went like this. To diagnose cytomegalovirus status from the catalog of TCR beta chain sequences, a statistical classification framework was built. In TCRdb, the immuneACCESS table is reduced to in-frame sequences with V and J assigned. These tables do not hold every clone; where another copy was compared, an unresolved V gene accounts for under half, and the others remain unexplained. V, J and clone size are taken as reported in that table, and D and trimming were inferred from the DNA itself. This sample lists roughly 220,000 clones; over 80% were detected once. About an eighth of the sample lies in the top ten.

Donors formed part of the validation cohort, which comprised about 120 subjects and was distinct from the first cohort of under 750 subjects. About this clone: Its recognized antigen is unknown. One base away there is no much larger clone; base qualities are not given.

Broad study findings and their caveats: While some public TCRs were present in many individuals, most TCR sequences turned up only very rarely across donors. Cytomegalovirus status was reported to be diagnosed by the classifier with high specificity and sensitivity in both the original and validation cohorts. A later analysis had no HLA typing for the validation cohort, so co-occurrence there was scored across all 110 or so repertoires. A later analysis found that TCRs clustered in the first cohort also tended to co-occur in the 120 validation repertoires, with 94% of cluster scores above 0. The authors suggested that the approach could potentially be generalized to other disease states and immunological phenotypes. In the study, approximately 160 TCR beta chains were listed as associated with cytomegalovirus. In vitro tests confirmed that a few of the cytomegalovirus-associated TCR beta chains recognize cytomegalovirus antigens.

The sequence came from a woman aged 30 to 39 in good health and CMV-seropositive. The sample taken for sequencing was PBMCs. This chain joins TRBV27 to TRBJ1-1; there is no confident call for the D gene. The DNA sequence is TGTGCCAGCAGTCCCCGGGGTGGTTTGAACACTGAAGCTTTCTTT. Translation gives CASSPRGGLNTEAFF.